Following are 2 T cell receptor beta chains from one sample sequenced in a study of cytomegalovirus exposure and HLA in healthy donors. Researchers ran the PCR with 60 Vbeta and 13 Jbeta primers. Data came from immunoSEQ multiplex PCR; TCRdb stores just in-frame clones and leaves some out. The sample contains some 130,000 clones, roughly 70% of which appear only once. Specimen: PBMCs. These receptors were collected from a young man in good health and CMV-seronegative.

As regards this clone: At the DNA level, this CDR3 is encoded by other sequences in the same sample as well. The V call is TRBV6-5, the J call TRBJ2-5, with D maybe TRBD1 (6 bases). V was clipped by 11 bases and J by 5 bases, with 21 bases between them. CDR1 and CDR2 from the germline V gene are MNHEY and SVGAGI. CDR3 size: 14 residues. The CDR3 spells CASSDPTGGETQYF. CDR3 sequence (DNA): TGTGCCTCCTCAGACCCGACAGGTGGGGAGACCCAGTACTTC.

The CDR3 sequence is CASSLGSQGTFEKLFF. Here the CDR3 DNA reads TGCGCCAGCAGCCTAGGTTCACAGGGGACTTTCGAAAAACTGTTTTTT. The V and J genes are TRBV5-1 and TRBJ1-4; 7 nucleotides align to TRBD1. The V gene end was trimmed by 4 bases and the J gene end by 8 bases; junction bases not matched to a gene: 14. This CDR3 contains 16 residues. CDR1 and CDR2 from the germline V gene are SGHRS and YFSETQ.